The rows below give T cell receptor beta chains drawn from one sample of a study of shared clonotypes between healthy human individuals. Produced via immunoSEQ multiplex PCR; TCRdb's table is partial and in-frame only. This sample carries over 2 million clones, around 95% of them seen once, and the ten largest clones take 0.13%. Sample: naive CD4+ T cells sorted from blood. These TCRs come from a man aged 18 to 29 in good health. The CDR3 runs from the conserved cysteine through the conserved F or W. A D gene is named only where the DNA matches it firmly. Clone sizes are given selectively: once, few, many, or a class where the clone is expanded.

J gene: TRBJ1-2; clone size: once; D gene: TRBD1; V gene: TRBV6-5; CDR3 protein: CASWTGASGYTF; CDR3 DNA: TGTGCCAGCTGGACAGGGGCTAGCGGCTACACCTTC
J gene: TRBJ2-2; clone size: .; D gene: TRBD2; V gene: TRBV9; CDR3 protein: CASSPSGGARDTGELFF; CDR3 DNA: TGTGCCAGCAGCCCCTCCGGGGGGGCGCGCGACACCGGGGAGCTGTTTTTT
J gene: TRBJ2-3; clone size: .; D gene: .; V gene: TRBV6-5; CDR3 protein: CASSSSRNTQYF; CDR3 DNA: .
J gene: TRBJ1-1; clone size: .; D gene: TRBD1; V gene: TRBV30; CDR3 protein: CAWSVGGAGGTEAFF; CDR3 DNA: TGTGCCTGGAGTGTAGGGGGCGCGGGGGGAACTGAAGCTTTCTTT
J gene: TRBJ2-3; clone size: .; D gene: TRBD2; V gene: TRBV19; CDR3 protein: CASSMSSGASSTDTQYF; CDR3 DNA: TGTGCCAGTAGTATGTCTAGCGGGGCGTCTAGCACAGATACGCAGTATTTT
J gene: TRBJ1-5; clone size: .; D gene: .; V gene: TRBV7-2; CDR3 protein: CASGSLGGAWSLGNQPQHF; CDR3 DNA: TGTGCCAGCGGGAGCTTAGGAGGGGCGTGGAGTTTGGGCAATCAGCCCCAGCATTTT
J gene: TRBJ2-6; clone size: .; D gene: .; V gene: TRBV9; CDR3 protein: CASRASVTGANVLTF; CDR3 DNA: TGTGCCAGCAGGGCCTCGGTTACCGGGGCCAACGTCCTGACTTTC
J gene: TRBJ1-5; clone size: .; D gene: .; V gene: TRBV19; CDR3 protein: CASQTGHHSNQPQHF; CDR3 DNA: TGTGCCAGTCAGACCGGACATCATAGCAATCAGCCCCAGCATTTT
J gene: TRBJ2-1; clone size: .; D gene: .; V gene: TRBV9; CDR3 protein: CASSVEGRTSEQFF; CDR3 DNA: TGTGCCAGCAGCGTAGAGGGACGGACATCGGAGCAGTTCTTC
J gene: TRBJ1-1; clone size: .; D gene: .; V gene: TRBV29-1; CDR3 protein: CSVRAGESFF; CDR3 DNA: TGCAGCGTTAGGGCAGGGGAGTCTTTCTTT
J gene: TRBJ1-2; clone size: once; D gene: .; V gene: TRBV5-1; CDR3 protein: CASSAGTTPGGYTF; CDR3 DNA: TGCGCCAGCAGCGCCGGGACAACTCCTGGAGGCTACACCTTC
J gene: TRBJ2-3; clone size: .; D gene: .; V gene: TRBV18; CDR3 protein: CASSPGTTDTQYF; CDR3 DNA: TGTGCCAGCTCACCAGGAACCACAGATACGCAGTATTTT
J gene: TRBJ2-1; clone size: .; D gene: TRBD2; V gene: TRBV2; CDR3 protein: CASRVGTSDALFF; CDR3 DNA: TGTGCCAGCAGGGTGGGGACTAGTGATGCTCTGTTCTTC
J gene: TRBJ1-5; clone size: .; D gene: .; V gene: TRBV10-3; CDR3 protein: CAIKSDQQQPQHF; CDR3 DNA: TGTGCCATCAAGTCGGATCAGCAACAGCCCCAGCATTTT
J gene: TRBJ2-1; clone size: .; D gene: .; V gene: TRBV28; CDR3 protein: CASIRAGNSYNEQFF; CDR3 DNA: TGTGCCAGCATACGGGCAGGGAATTCCTACAATGAGCAGTTCTTC
J gene: TRBJ1-6; clone size: .; D gene: TRBD1; V gene: TRBV30; CDR3 protein: CAWSVRQGENSPLHF; CDR3 DNA: TGTGCCTGGAGTGTACGGCAGGGGGAGAATTCACCCCTCCACTTT
J gene: TRBJ1-3; clone size: .; D gene: .; V gene: TRBV5-4; CDR3 protein: CAASGVSGNTIYF; CDR3 DNA: TGTGCCGCCTCCGGGGTATCTGGAAACACCATATATTTT